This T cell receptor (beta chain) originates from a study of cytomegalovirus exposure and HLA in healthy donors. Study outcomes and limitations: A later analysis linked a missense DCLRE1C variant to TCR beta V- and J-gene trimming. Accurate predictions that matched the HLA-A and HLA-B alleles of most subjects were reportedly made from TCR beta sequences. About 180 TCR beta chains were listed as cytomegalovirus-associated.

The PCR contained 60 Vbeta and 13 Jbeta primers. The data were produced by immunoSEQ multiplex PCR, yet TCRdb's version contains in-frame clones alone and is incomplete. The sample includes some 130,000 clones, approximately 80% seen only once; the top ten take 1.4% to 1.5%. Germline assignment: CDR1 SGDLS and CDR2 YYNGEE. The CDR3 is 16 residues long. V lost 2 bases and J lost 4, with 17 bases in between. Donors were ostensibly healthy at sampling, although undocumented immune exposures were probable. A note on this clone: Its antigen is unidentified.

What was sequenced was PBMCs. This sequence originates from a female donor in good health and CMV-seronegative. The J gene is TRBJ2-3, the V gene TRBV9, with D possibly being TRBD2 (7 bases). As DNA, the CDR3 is TGTGCCAGCAGCGTGGGGGGGGCGGGCGGGGCAGATACGCAGTATTTT. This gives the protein CASSVGGAGGADTQYF.